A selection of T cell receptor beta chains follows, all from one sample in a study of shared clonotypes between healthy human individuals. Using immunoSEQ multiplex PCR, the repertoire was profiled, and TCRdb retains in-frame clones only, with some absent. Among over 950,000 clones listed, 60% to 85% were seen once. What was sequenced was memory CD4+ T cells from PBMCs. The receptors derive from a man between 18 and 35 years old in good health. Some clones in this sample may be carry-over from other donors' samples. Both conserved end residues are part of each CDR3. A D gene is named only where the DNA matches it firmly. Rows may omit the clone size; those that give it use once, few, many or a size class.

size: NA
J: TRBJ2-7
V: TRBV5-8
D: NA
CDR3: CASSRGASSYEQYF
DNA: TGTGCCAGCAGTCGGGGAGCCAGCTCCTACGAGCAGTACTTC

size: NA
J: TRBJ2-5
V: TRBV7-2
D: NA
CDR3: CASSLGTSAGPETQYF
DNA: TGTGCCAGCAGCCTGGGGACCTCGGCGGGTCCAGAGACCCAGTACTTC

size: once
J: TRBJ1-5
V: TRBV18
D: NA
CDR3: CASSPPGRNSNQPQHF
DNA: TGTGCCAGCTCACCACCGGGACGGAATAGCAATCAGCCCCAGCATTTT

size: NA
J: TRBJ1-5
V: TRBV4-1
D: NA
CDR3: CASSQGPWGNQPQHF
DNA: TGCGCCAGCAGCCAGGGCCCCTGGGGCAATCAGCCCCAGCATTTT

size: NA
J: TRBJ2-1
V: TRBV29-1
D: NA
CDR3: CSAQPGNEQFF
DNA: TGCAGCGCCCAACCCGGCAATGAGCAGTTCTTC

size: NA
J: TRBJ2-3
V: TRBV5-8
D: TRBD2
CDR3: CASSGGLGVIGTQYF
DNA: TGTGCCAGCAGCGGCGGACTAGGGGTGATTGGTACGCAGTATTTT

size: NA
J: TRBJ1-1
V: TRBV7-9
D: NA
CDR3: CASSLGGRGRVNTEAFF
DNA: TGTGCCAGCAGCCTGGGGGGGCGTGGTAGGGTGAACACTGAAGCTTTCTTT

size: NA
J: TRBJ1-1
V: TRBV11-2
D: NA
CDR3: CASSLAQPGKMEAFF
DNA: TGTGCCAGCAGCTTAGCCCAGCCAGGGAAGATGGAAGCTTTCTTT

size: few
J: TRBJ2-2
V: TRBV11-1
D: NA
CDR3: CASSLLGMAGELFF
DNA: TGTGCCAGCAGCTTATTGGGAATGGCCGGGGAGCTGTTTTTT

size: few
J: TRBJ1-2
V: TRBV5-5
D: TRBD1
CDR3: CASSLSGGGYTF
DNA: TGTGCCAGCAGCTTGTCAGGGGGAGGCTACACCTTC

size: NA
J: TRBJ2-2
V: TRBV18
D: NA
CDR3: CASSPQSGLYTGELFF
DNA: TGTGCCAGCTCACCACAGTCCGGACTTTATACCGGGGAGCTGTTTTTT

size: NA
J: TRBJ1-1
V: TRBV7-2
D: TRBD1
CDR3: CASSSRGQGPTEAFF
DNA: TGTGCCAGCAGCTCCCGGGGACAGGGGCCCACTGAAGCTTTCTTT

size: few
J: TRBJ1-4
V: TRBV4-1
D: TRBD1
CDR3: CASSLTGSTNEKLFF
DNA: TGCGCCAGCAGCCTGACAGGGTCAACTAATGAAAAACTGTTTTTT

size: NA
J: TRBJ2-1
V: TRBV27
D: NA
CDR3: CASSRDTGSFSGNEQFF
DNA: TGTGCCAGCTCGAGGGACACGGGATCTTTCTCGGGCAATGAGCAGTTCTTC

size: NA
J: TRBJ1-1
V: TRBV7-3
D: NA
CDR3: CASSLFLNTEAFF
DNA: TGTGCCAGCAGCTTATTCTTGAACACTGAAGCTTTCTTT

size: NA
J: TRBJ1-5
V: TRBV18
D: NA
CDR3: CASATDSNQPQHF
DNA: TGTGCCAGCGCGACAGATAGCAATCAGCCCCAGCATTTT

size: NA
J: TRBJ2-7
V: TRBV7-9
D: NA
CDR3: CASSLGGQGYEQYF
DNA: TGTGCCAGCAGCTTAGGTGGGCAGGGCTACGAGCAGTACTTC

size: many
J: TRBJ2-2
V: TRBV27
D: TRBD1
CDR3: CASSFRDRGGTGELFF
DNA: TGTGCCAGCAGTTTTAGGGACAGGGGTGGGACCGGGGAGCTGTTTTTT

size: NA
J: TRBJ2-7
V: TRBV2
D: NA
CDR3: CASQERETGLYEQYF
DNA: TGTGCCAGTCAAGAGCGGGAGACAGGGCTCTACGAGCAGTACTTC

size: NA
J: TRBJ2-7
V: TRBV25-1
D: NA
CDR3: CASSDWPEGNSYEQYF
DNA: TGTGCCAGCAGTGATTGGCCTGAGGGTAACTCCTACGAGCAGTACTTC

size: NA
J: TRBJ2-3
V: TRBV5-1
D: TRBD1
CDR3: CASSPSGTGGEATQYF
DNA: TGCGCCAGCAGCCCCTCCGGGACAGGGGGGGAGGCGACGCAGTATTTT

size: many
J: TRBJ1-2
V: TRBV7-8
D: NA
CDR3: CASSTGWGGQRSGYTF
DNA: TGTGCCAGCAGCACTGGATGGGGGGGCCAAAGGAGTGGCTACACCTTC

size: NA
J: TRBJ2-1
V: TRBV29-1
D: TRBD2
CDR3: CSAAASGNGGEQFF
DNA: TGCAGCGCAGCGGCTAGCGGAAACGGAGGTGAGCAGTTCTTC